The subject of this entry is one T cell receptor beta chain. This clone was seen only once. The clone's antigen remains unknown. Qualities for individual bases were not recorded, and no much larger clone is one base off. Library preparation was by the immunoSEQ multiplex PCR assay. TCRdb carries this immuneACCESS record with in-frame sequences only. Its versions omit some clonotypes, under half of them owing to an unresolved V gene in the studies checked, with the rest unexplained. The sample contains 75,000 to 100,000 clones, 85% to 95% of them found a single time. The ten biggest clones cover approximately 0.24% of the sample. This entry belongs to a study of technical replicates of blood from a handful of donors (TCRdb year 2017). Inclusive of the bounding cysteine and phenylalanine, the CDR3 is 13 residues long. The only DNA kept is the CDR3, 39 bases in frame from the first base. V is shortened by 1 base, J by 11 bases, and the region joining them spans 14 bases. From a lookup of the germline V gene, CDR1 and CDR2 are SGHDN and FVKESK.

The sequence is built from TRBV14 and TRBJ1-1, with no confident D gene call. The source of this sequence is a human donor in good health. Sequenced material: T cells isolated from PBMCs. CDR3 region: CASSQAFRSGAFF. The nucleotide sequence is TGTGCCAGCAGCCAAGCATTTCGTAGCGGGGCTTTCTTT.